These 23 T cell receptor beta chains share one sample of origin, sequenced in a study of cytomegalovirus exposure and HLA in healthy donors. Measured with immunoSEQ multiplex PCR; TCRdb has only the in-frame clones, and not every one. Among 200,000 to 300,000 clones listed, 90% were seen once. The sequenced material came from PBMCs. These receptors all come from a young woman in good health and CMV-seronegative.

This clone was found a few times. The rearrangement uses TRBV19 and TRBJ1-5; 9 positions match TRBD1. Germline V gene sequence: CDR1 LNHDA, CDR2 SQIVND (reference sequence). After removal of 5 bases from V and 4 bases from J, the junction contained 3 bases not matched to a gene. There are 14 residues in the CDR3. The CDR3 loop reads CASSQGQGNQPQHF. CDR3 coding DNA: TGTGCCAGTAGTCAAGGACAGGGGAATCAGCCCCAGCATTTT.

The chain combines TRBV6-5 with TRBJ2-1; D perhaps matches TRBD1 (6 bases). V lost 0 bases, J lost 4 bases, and 13 bases lay in between. Germline V gene data show CDR1 as MNHEY and CDR2 as SVGAGI. This CDR3 region has 16 residues. This CDR3 is CASSYSGGTIYNEQFF. As DNA, the CDR3 is TGTGCCAGCAGTTACTCAGGGGGAACCATATACAATGAGCAGTTCTTC.

This chain joins TRBV14 and TRBJ2-7; 9 nucleotides agree with TRBD2. The V gene's germline CDR1 is SGHDN and CDR2 FVKESK. The CDR3 covers 16 residues. V shed 4 bases, J shed 2 bases, and the junction held 9 bases outside the gene matches. The CDR3 loop reads CASSRRRPSGAYEQYF. In nucleotides, the CDR3 is TGTGCCAGCAGCCGAAGACGACCTAGCGGGGCCTACGAGCAGTACTTC.

The chain combines TRBV28 with TRBJ2-1; D is ambiguous. V was cut by 4 bases and J by 10 bases, with 17 bases left in between. The CDR3 contains 14 residues. Germline lookup yields CDR1 MDHEN and CDR2 SYDVKM. CDR3 amino acids: CASSSIFISREQFF. The CDR3 DNA reads as TGTGCCAGCAGTTCTATCTTCATAAGCCGGGAGCAGTTCTTC.

This rearrangement joins TRBV30 to TRBJ1-4, with TRBD1 identical over 8 bases. The CDR3 runs to 17 residues. CDR1 and CDR2 from the germline V gene are GTSNPN and SVGIG (reference sequence). V trimming: 0 bases; J trimming: 6 bases; junction bases outside the gene matches: 12. The CDR3 DNA follows: TGTGCCTGGAGTGTGTCAGGGGGCGCGGGTGGGCATGAAAAACTGTTTTTT. Amino acid sequence: CAWSVSGGAGGHEKLFF. The whole variable domain, filled in from reference TRBV30 and TRBJ1-4, reads SQTIHQWPATLVQPVGSPLSLECTVEGTSNPNLYWYRQAAGRGLQLLFYSVGIGQISSEVPQNLSASRPQDRQFILSSKKLLLSDSGFYLCAWSVSGGAGGHEKLFFGSGTQLSVL.

The chain links TRBV29-1 to TRBJ1-1, with D tentatively TRBD1 (6 bases). The germline gives CDR1 SQVTM, CDR2 ANQGSEA. The CDR3 runs to 13 residues. Trimming pared 5 bases from V and 2 bases from J, leaving 12 bases between. CDR3 in DNA: TGCAGCGTTCAAAGGGGGGGAAACACTGAAGCTTTCTTT. Its translation: CSVQRGGNTEAFF.

This chain joins TRBV27 and TRBJ2-2, with TRBD2 matching over 8 bases. Looked up from germline, CDR1 is MNHEY and CDR2 is SMNVEV (reference sequence). V lost 2 bases to trimming and J lost 8 bases; unmatched junction nucleotides: 10. This CDR3 spans 16 amino acids. The CDR3, as DNA: TGTGCCAGCAGTTTAGGGCTAGCGGGTGGGGCTGGGGAGCTGTTTTTT. Amino acid sequence: CASSLGLAGGAGELFF.

The chain couples TRBV11-2 to TRBJ2-1; 7 nucleotides match TRBD2. Germline loops: CDR1 SGHAT, CDR2 FQNNGV. The ends lost 5 bases at V and 8 bases at J; junction bases unmatched: 12. The CDR3 is 15 residues long. In nucleotides, the CDR3 is TGTGCCAGCAGCCTCACCGCGGACGCGGGGGATGAGCAGTTCTTC. This encodes CASSLTADAGDEQFF.

The V and J genes are TRBV4-1 and TRBJ2-7; unclear D gene. This CDR3 contains 13 residues. V lost 3 bases and J lost 2, with 8 bases in between. Germline loops: CDR1 MGHRA, CDR2 YSYEKL. CDR3 region: CASSHRRTYEQYF. CDR3 DNA: TGCGCCAGCAGCCATAGGCGTACCTACGAGCAGTACTTC.

V and J are TRBV18 and TRBJ2-7, with 9 bases lining up with TRBD2. The CDR3 length is 19 residues. Germline CDR1 reads KGHSH; CDR2 reads LQKENI. V was clipped by 6 bases and J by 0 bases; unmatched bases: 18. In DNA form, the CDR3 reads TGTGCCAGCTCCTTGTGGAGGGTTACAAGCGGGAGGATCTCCTACGAGCAGTACTTC. Encoded protein: CASSLWRVTSGRISYEQYF. The full variable domain, with the rest looked up from reference TRBV18 and TRBJ2-7, is NAGVMQNPRHLVRRRGQEARLRCSPMKGHSHVYWYRQLPEEGLKFMVYLQKENIIDESGMPKERFSAEFPKEGPSILRIQQVVRGDSAAYFCASSLWRVTSGRISYEQYFGPGTRLTVT.

The chain couples TRBV11-3 to TRBJ2-7; D may be TRBD1 (5 bases). The V end was cut by 4 bases, the J end by 3 bases, with 7 bases between. Germline V gene sequence: CDR1 SGHNT, CDR2 YENEEA. The CDR3 extends over 12 amino acids. The CDR3 bases are TGTGCCAGCAGCTCCAGGGACTACGAGCAGTACTTC. Translated, it gives CASSSRDYEQYF.

The chain uses TRBV28 and TRBJ2-7; D may be TRBD1 (5 bases). The CDR3 has 14 amino acids. Trimming took 6 bases from V and 1 from J, leaving 13 bases between them. Germline V gene lookup returns CDR1 MDHEN and CDR2 SYDVKM. This chain's CDR3 is CASSHYRLSYEQYF. Written as DNA, the CDR3 is TGTGCCAGCAGCCACTACAGGCTATCCTACGAGCAGTACTTC.

The chain uses TRBV27 and TRBJ2-7, with a tentative D call TRBD2 (6 bases). CDR1 is MNHEY and CDR2 is SMNVEV in the germline V gene (reference sequence). This CDR3 spans 15 amino acids. Trimming took off 5 bases at V and 1 base at J, with 15 bases between the two ends. In DNA, the CDR3 is TGTGCCAGCAGTGATGGGGGAGGTGAGTCCTACGAGCAGTACTTC. Translated: CASSDGGGESYEQYF.

V gene TRBV13 combines with J gene TRBJ1-1; TRBD1 aligns across 8 bases. The CDR3 loop spans 13 amino acids. Per the germline V gene, CDR1 is PRHDT and CDR2 is FYEKMQ (reference sequence). The ends lost 2 bases at V and 10 bases at J; junction bases unmatched: 6. CDR3 nucleotides: TGTGCCAGCAGCTTACAGGGGGCTGCTGGAGCTTTCTTT. Amino acids: CASSLQGAAGAFF.

This clone came up once. The chain employs TRBV28 and TRBJ2-1; 8 nucleotides align to TRBD2. Trimming removed 4 bases from V and 7 bases from J; junction bases left unmatched: 9. This CDR3 has 15 residues. Germline CDR1 reads MDHEN; CDR2 reads SYDVKM. The CDR3, as DNA: TGTGCCAGCAGTTCCCCCCAAGCGGGAGTTAATGAGCAGTTCTTC. This encodes CASSSPQAGVNEQFF.

The chain recombines TRBV13 with TRBJ2-1; 8 positions agree with TRBD2. Per germline, CDR1 PRHDT and CDR2 FYEKMQ (reference sequence). After removal of 5 bases from V and 6 bases from J, the junction contained 3 bases not matched to a gene. The CDR3 is made up of 13 amino acids. The CDR3 nucleotides are TGTGCCAGCAGCGTTGGGACTAGCAATGAGCAGTTCTTC. Translated: CASSVGTSNEQFF. Based on the CDR3 plus reference TRBV13 and TRBJ2-1, the full variable domain is AAGVIQSPRHLIKEKRETATLKCYPIPRHDTVYWYQQGPGQDPQFLISFYEKMQSDKGSIPDRFSAQQFSDYHSELNMSSLELGDSALYFCASSVGTSNEQFFGPGTRLTVL.

The chain joins TRBV4-3 to TRBJ1-5; D is unclear. The V end lost 4 bases, the J end lost 5 bases, and 9 bases lay between the germline ends. In germline, CDR1 is LGHNA, CDR2 YSLEER. The CDR3 runs to 13 residues. The CDR3: CASSLGLHQPQHF. The CDR3 DNA reads TGCGCCAGCAGCCTTGGGTTACATCAGCCCCAGCATTTT.

The V and J genes are TRBV4-3 and TRBJ1-4; a possible D gene is TRBD1 (6 bases). From germline, CDR1 is LGHNA and CDR2 YSLEER. V was clipped by 0 bases and J by 7 bases, with 12 bases between them. The CDR3 loop spans 15 amino acids. In DNA form, the CDR3 reads TGCGCCAGCAGCCAAGAACAACGGACAGCTGAAAAACTGTTTTTT. Translation: CASSQEQRTAEKLFF.

The CDR3 DNA reads as TGTGCTAGTGGTTTGGAAACGGGACTGACACTAGCCAAAAACATTCAGTACTTC. Its protein product is CASGLETGLTLAKNIQYF. The chain combines TRBV12-5 with TRBJ2-4; perhaps TRBD2 as D (6 bases). The CDR3 length is 18 residues. Germline values: CDR1 LGHNT, CDR2 FRNRAP. The V gene lost 1 base and the J gene lost 0 bases, with 16 bases spanning the gap. The whole variable domain, filled in from reference TRBV12-5 and TRBJ2-4, reads DARVTQTPRHKVTEMGQEVTMRCQPILGHNTVFWYRQTMMQGLELLAYFRNRAPLDDSGMPKDRFSAEMPDATLATLKIQPSEPRDSAVYFCASGLETGLTLAKNIQYFGAGTRLSVL.

CDR3 loop: CSVENTSGLYNEQFF. Here the CDR3 DNA reads TGCAGCGTTGAAAACACTAGCGGGCTCTACAATGAGCAGTTCTTC. This chain uses TRBV29-1 with TRBJ2-1; 9 bases map to TRBD2. This CDR3 spans 15 amino acids. V lost 2 bases to trimming and J lost 3 bases; unmatched junction nucleotides: 5. Looked up from germline, CDR1 is SQVTM and CDR2 is ANQGSEA.

V and J are TRBV4-2 and TRBJ2-3; 7 nucleotides align to TRBD2. This CDR3 spans 16 amino acids. The germline gives CDR1 LGHNA, CDR2 YNFKEQ. V trimming: 5 bases; J trimming: 2 bases; junction bases outside the gene matches: 10. CDR3 in DNA: TGTGCCAGCAGCGGTAGCGGGCGGGAGATCACAGATACGCAGTATTTT. It yields the protein CASSGSGREITDTQYF.

This chain uses TRBV5-8 with TRBJ2-7; 9 bases line up with TRBD2. The germline V gene has CDR1 SGHTS and CDR2 YDEGEE. The CDR3 extends over 18 amino acids. V trimming: 4 bases; J trimming: 0 bases; junction bases outside the gene matches: 14. The CDR3 DNA sequence: TGTGCCAGCAGCCTCCTAACTAGCGGGTTAACCAGCTCCTACGAGCAGTACTTC. This translates into CASSLLTSGLTSSYEQYF.

The rearrangement links TRBV5-4 to TRBJ2-7, with 9 bases aligning to TRBD2. The CDR3 covers 13 residues. The germline CDR1 and CDR2 sequences are SGHNT and YYREEE (reference sequence). The V segment lost 4 bases and the J segment 3 bases; nucleotides outside the gene matches: 2. Written as DNA, the CDR3 is TGTGCCAGCAGCATTAGCGGGAGCTACGAGCAGTACTTC. This encodes CASSISGSYEQYF. The whole variable domain, filled in from reference TRBV5-4 and TRBJ2-7, reads ETGVTQSPTHLIKTRGQQVTLRCSSQSGHNTVSWYQQALGQGPQFIFQYYREEENGRGNFPPRFSGLQFPNYSSELNVNALELDDSALYLCASSISGSYEQYFGPGTRLTVT.